This T cell receptor beta chain was retrieved from a study of beta chain features in type 1 diabetes. This clone was seen a handful of times. Its target is not known. Findings and limits, study-wide: Any HLA type influence on TCRB rearrangement was left unresolved here. At VDJ recombination sites, type 1 diabetes patients had fewer insertions and more deleted nucleotides.

Since all of the isolated RNA was reverse transcribed, expressed TCRB transcripts were what got sequenced. TCRdb keeps only in-frame clones here, not all; method: immunoSEQ multiplex PCR. The sample records about 180,000 clones, 10% to 15% being singletons. Germline CDR1 KGHSH, CDR2 LQKENI. This CDR3 contains 14 residues. V lost 3 bases to trimming and J lost 5 bases; unmatched junction nucleotides: 5. Each donor gave one heparinised blood draw averaging around 120 mL. CD4+ naive, central memory, regulatory and stem cell-like memory subsets were isolated by sorting on CD45RO/CCR7/CD25/CD127/CD95/CD27.

The clonotype comes from a woman between 18 and 30 years old in good health. V gene TRBV18 combines with J gene TRBJ1-1, with 8 bases fitting TRBD1. The sample taken for sequencing was central memory CD4+ T cells from blood. The CDR3 DNA reads as TGTGCCAGCTCACCCGCAGGGGGCTGGACTGAAGCTTTCTTT. This translates into CASSPAGGWTEAFF.